This section outlines one TCR delta chain sequence together with its context. This DNA translates differently at residue 7 from the TCRdb protein, which is that of a much larger clone; a read error is likely, and the protein shown is the DNA's own translation. This entry belongs to a study of gamma-delta T cells after stem cell transplantation. TCRdb reprocessed the RT-PCR reads using CATT. The profile shows under 2,000 delta-chain clones, under 6% of them singletons. V trimming: 5 bases; J trimming: 1 base; junction bases outside the gene matches: 12. Germline V CDR1 and CDR2: GEAIGNYY, EKD. This CDR3 is built from 16 residues.

V is TRDV2 and J is TRDJ1; 7 bases line up with TRDD3. The receptor was isolated from a human donor. It is not recorded whose cells these are; they may come from a transplant donor. Sequencing used gamma-delta T cells. CDR3 DNA sequence: TGTGCCTGTGTTGAGGTCGATGGGGGAGGCACCGATAAACTCATCTTT. This gives the protein CACVEVDGGGTDKLIF.